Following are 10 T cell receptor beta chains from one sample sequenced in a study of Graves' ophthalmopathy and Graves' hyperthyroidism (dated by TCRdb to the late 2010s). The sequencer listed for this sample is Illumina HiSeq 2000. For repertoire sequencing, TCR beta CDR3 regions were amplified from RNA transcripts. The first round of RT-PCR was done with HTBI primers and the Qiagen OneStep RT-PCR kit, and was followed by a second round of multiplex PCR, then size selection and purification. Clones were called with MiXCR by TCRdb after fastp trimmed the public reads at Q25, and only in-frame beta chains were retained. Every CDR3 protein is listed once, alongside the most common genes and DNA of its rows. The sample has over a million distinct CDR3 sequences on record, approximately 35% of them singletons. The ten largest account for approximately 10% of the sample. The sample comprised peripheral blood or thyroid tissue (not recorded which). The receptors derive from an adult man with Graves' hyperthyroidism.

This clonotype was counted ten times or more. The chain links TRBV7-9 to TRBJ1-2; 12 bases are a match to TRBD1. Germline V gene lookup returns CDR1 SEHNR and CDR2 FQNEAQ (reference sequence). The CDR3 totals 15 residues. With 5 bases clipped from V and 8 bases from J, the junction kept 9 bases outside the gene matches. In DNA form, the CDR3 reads TGTGCCAGCAGCCCGGGGGACAGGGGGCTTGGCGGCTACACCTTC. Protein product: CASSPGDRGLGGYTF.

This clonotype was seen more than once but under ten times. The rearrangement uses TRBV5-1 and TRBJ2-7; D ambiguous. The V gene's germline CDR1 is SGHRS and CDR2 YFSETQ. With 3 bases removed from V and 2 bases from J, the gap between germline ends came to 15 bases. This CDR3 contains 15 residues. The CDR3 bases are TGCGCCAGCAGCTCACCTGAGGTGAGTGCCTACGAGCAGTACTTC. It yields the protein CASSSPEVSAYEQYF. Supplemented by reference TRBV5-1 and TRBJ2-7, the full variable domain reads KAGVTQTPRYLIKTRGQQVTLSCSPISGHRSVSWYQQTPGQGLQFLFEYFSETQRNKGNFPGRFSGRQFSNSRSEMNVSTLELGDSALYLCASSSPEVSAYEQYFGPGTRLTVT.

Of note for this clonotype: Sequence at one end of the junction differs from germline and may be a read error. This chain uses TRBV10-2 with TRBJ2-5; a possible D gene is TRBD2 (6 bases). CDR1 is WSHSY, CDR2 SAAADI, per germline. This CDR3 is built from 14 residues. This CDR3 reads CASREVGRGETQYF. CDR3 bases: TGTGCCAGCCGCGAGGTCGGACGGGGGGAGACCCAGTACTTC.

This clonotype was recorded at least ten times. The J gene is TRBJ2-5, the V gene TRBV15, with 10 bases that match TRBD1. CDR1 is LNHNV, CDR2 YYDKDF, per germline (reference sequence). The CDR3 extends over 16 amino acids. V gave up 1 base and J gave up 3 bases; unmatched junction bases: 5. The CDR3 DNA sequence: TGTGCCACCAGCAGAGGTACCGGGACAGGGGAAGAGACCCAGTACTTC. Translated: CATSRGTGTGEETQYF.

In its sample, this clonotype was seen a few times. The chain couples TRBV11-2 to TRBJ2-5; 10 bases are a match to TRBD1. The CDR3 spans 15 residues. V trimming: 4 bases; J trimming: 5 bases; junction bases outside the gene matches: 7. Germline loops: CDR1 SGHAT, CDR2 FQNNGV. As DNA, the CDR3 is TGTGCCAGCAGCTCTCGGACAGGGGGTTGGGAGACCCAGTACTTC. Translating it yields CASSSRTGGWETQYF.

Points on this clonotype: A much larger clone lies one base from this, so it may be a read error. The CDR3 reads CASSLGQGWAQGTQYF. The CDR3 DNA reads TGTGCCAGCAGCTTGGGTCAGGGATGGGCTCAAGGGACCCAGTACTTC. This chain connects TRBV11-2 to TRBJ2-5; tentatively, D is TRBD1 (5 bases). Germline CDR1 and CDR2: SGHAT and FQNNGV. The CDR3 is made up of 16 amino acids. The full variable domain, completed using reference TRBV11-2 and TRBJ2-5, is EAGVAQSPRYKIIEKRQSVAFWCNPISGHATLYWYQQILGQGPKLLIQFQNNGVVDDSQLPKDRFSAERLKGVDSTLKIQPAKLEDSAVYLCASSLGQGWAQGTQYFGPGTRLLVL.

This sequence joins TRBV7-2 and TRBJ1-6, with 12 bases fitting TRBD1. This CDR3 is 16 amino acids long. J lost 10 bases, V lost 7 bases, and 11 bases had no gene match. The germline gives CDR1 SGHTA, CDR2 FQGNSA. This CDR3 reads CASIFTGTGGVSPLHF. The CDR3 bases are TGTGCCAGCATCTTTACCGGGACAGGGGGCGTCTCACCCCTCCACTTT.

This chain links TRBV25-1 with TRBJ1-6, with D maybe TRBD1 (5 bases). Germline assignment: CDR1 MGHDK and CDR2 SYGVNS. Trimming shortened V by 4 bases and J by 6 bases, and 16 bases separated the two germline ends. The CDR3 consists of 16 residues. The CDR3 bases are TGTGCCAGCAGTGCTAGTAGGTCGGGGGTTAATTCACCCCTCCACTTT. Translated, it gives CASSASRSGVNSPLHF. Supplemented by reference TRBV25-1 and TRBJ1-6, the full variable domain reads EADIYQTPRYLVIGTGKKITLECSQTMGHDKMYWYQQDPGMELHLIHYSYGVNSTEKGDLSSESTVSRIRTEHFPLTLESARPSHTSQYLCASSASRSGVNSPLHFGNGTRLTVT.

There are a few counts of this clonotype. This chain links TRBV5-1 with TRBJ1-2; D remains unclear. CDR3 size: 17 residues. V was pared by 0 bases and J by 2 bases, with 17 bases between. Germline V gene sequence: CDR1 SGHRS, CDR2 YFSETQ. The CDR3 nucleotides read TGCGCCAGCAGCTTGGCCGCAACTACCAGAGTAAACTATGGCTACACCTTC. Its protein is CASSLAATTRVNYGYTF.

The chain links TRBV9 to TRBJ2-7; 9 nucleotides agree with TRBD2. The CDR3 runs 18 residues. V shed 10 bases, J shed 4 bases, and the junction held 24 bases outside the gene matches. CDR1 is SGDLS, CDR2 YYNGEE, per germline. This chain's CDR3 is CARLRVAGAIPRRYEQYF. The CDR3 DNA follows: TGTGCCCGCCTTAGGGTAGCGGGAGCTATTCCCCGTCGATACGAGCAGTACTTC.